A selection of T cell receptor beta chains follows, all from one sample in a study of shared clonotypes between healthy human individuals. Profiling relied on immunoSEQ multiplex PCR, and the TCRdb table lists in-frame clones only, not all of them. This sample carries 1 million to 1.2 million clones, 70% to 80% of them seen once, and the ten largest clones take 0.89%. The specimen was memory CD4+ T cells from PBMCs. Receptor source: a man aged 18 to 30 in good health. Some clones in this sample may be carry-over from other donors' samples. Each CDR3 is given with its conserved first and last residue. A D gene is named only where the DNA matches it firmly. Clone size appears in some rows only: once, few, many, or a class for an expanded clone.

cdr3_nt | cdr3_aa | j_call | v_call | clone_size | d_call
TGCAGCGTTGCCCCAACAAACACCATATATTTT | CSVAPTNTIYF | TRBJ1-3 | TRBV29-1 | few | -
TGTGCCAGCAGCTTCCCGATGGGGGGCATGGGTGAAAAACTGTTTTTT | CASSFPMGGMGEKLFF | TRBJ1-4 | TRBV7-9 | - | -
TGTGCCAGCAGTCATGACCCTAAGCGGGAGCTCTACGAGCAGTACTTC | CASSHDPKRELYEQYF | TRBJ2-7 | TRBV2 | - | TRBD2
TGTGCCAGCAGGGACAGGACCACTGAAGCTTTCTTT | CASRDRTTEAFF | TRBJ1-1 | TRBV6-5 | - | TRBD1
TGTGCCACCAGCAGAGATCGGGGCAGGGGCTATGGCTACACCTTC | CATSRDRGRGYGYTF | TRBJ1-2 | TRBV15 | many | -
TGTGCCAGCCGAGGTTCGGGTCAGCCCCAGCATTTT | CASRGSGQPQHF | TRBJ1-5 | TRBV4-2 | - | -
TGTGCCAGCAAGCAGACAGGGGGCACAGATACGCAGTATTTT | CASKQTGGTDTQYF | TRBJ2-3 | TRBV6-5 | - | TRBD1
TGTGCCAGCAGCCTTGGGGGCGGGCCCGGGGAGCTGTTTTTT | CASSLGGGPGELFF | TRBJ2-2 | TRBV4-2 | - | -
TGTGCCAGCAGCCTTAAGGACGGGACCTACGAGCAGTACTTC | CASSLKDGTYEQYF | TRBJ2-7 | TRBV27 | - | -
TGTGCCAGCAGCTTGGATCAGGTTGGAAACACCATATATTTT | CASSLDQVGNTIYF | TRBJ1-3 | TRBV5-4 | - | -
TGTGCCAGCAGCCAGCCGGGACTAGCGGGACCCATGACCCCCTACAATGAGCAGTTCTTC | CASSQPGLAGPMTPYNEQFF | TRBJ2-1 | TRBV14 | - | TRBD2
TGTGCCACCAGCAGAGATCTCGTCCGATTAGGGGGAAGTGCTTATGAGCAGTACTTC | CATSRDLVRLGGSAYEQYF | TRBJ2-7 | TRBV15 | - | -
TGTGCCAGCGGCGGTACATACGAGCAGTACTTC | CASGGTYEQYF | TRBJ2-7 | TRBV6-5 | - | -
TGTGCCAGCAGCTTAGAATGGGGTGAGCAGTTCTTC | CASSLEWGEQFF | TRBJ2-1 | TRBV7-9 | - | -
TGTGCCAGCAGTATTGACAGGAACACTGAAGCTTTCTTT | CASSIDRNTEAFF | TRBJ1-1 | TRBV2 | many | -
TGTGCCAGCAGTGAGACAGGTATCTTTCAAGAGACCCAGTACTTC | CASSETGIFQETQYF | TRBJ2-5 | TRBV6-1 | - | -
TGTGCCAGCTCACCGCTTGGTAGCGGGAGTAGGGACGAGCAGTACTTC | CASSPLGSGSRDEQYF | TRBJ2-7 | TRBV18 | - | TRBD2
TGTGCCAGCAGTACAACAACCAGGGGGGAGGGGAACTATGGCTACACCTTC | CASSTTTRGEGNYGYTF | TRBJ1-2 | TRBV27 | once | TRBD1
TGTGCCAGCAGCTTAGGGGGACAGAGCTCCTACGAGCAGTACTTC | CASSLGGQSSYEQYF | TRBJ2-7 | TRBV7-8 | - | TRBD1
TGCGCCAGCAGCTTGGAGGCCCGACTAGCGGGAGGGAATGAGCAGTTCTTC | CASSLEARLAGGNEQFF | TRBJ2-1 | TRBV5-1 | - | TRBD2
TGTGCCAGTAGTATCCGACAGGGGGGTGAAAAACTGTTTTTT | CASSIRQGGEKLFF | TRBJ1-4 | TRBV19 | few | TRBD1
TGCGCCAGCAGTGAAAATGGGGTAGATATGCAGTATTTT | CASSENGVDMQYF | TRBJ2-3 | TRBV10-1 | - | -
TGTGCCAGCAGTGTAACGGGAGAGGATACGCAGTATTTT | CASSVTGEDTQYF | TRBJ2-3 | TRBV6-4 | - | -
TGTGCCAGCACCCTCTCCGGGACAGGGGGCGGTGGGGCCAACGTCCTGACTTTC | CASTLSGTGGGGANVLTF | TRBJ2-6 | TRBV28 | - | TRBD1
TGTGCCAGCAGTGAATGGTTTGGAGGTCTGGATGCCGGGGAGCTGTTTTTT | CASSEWFGGLDAGELFF | TRBJ2-2 | TRBV2 | - | -
TGTGCCATCAGTAGGGACAGATCATACGAGCAGTACTTC | CAISRDRSYEQYF | TRBJ2-7 | TRBV10-3 | few | TRBD1
TGCAGCGCCGACCTTGGGACAGGGTTAACTGAAGCTTTCTTT | CSADLGTGLTEAFF | TRBJ1-1 | TRBV29-1 | many | TRBD1
TGTGCCAGCAGCCCCCGAAACGAGGATGGCTACACCTTC | CASSPRNEDGYTF | TRBJ1-2 | TRBV5-4 | - | -
TGTGCCAGCAGCTCTGTGGGCACTGGGTCCTACGAGCAGTACTTC | CASSSVGTGSYEQYF | TRBJ2-7 | TRBV11-2 | few | -
TGTGCCAGCAGCTCCGGGACTAGATATGAGACCCAGTACTTC | CASSSGTRYETQYF | TRBJ2-5 | TRBV11-2 | - | TRBD2
TGTGCCAGCAGCTTGGTAGGCGGGGGGACCCGTTACAATGAGCAGTTCTTC | CASSLVGGGTRYNEQFF | TRBJ2-1 | TRBV5-6 | few | TRBD2
TGTGCCAGCGCTCCCCGGGGGGGTCCCTACGAGCAGTACTTC | CASAPRGGPYEQYF | TRBJ2-7 | TRBV13 | - | TRBD2
TGTGCCAGCAGTGGGGACACCCAAGAGACCCAGTACTTC | CASSGDTQETQYF | TRBJ2-5 | TRBV28 | once | -
TGTGCCAGCAGCCTTATGACAGGGCTCACTGAAGCTTTCTTT | CASSLMTGLTEAFF | TRBJ1-1 | TRBV5-6 | - | TRBD1
TGTGCCAGCAGCTTAGGACTAGAGAGAACCCAGTACTTC | CASSLGLERTQYF | TRBJ2-5 | TRBV7-2 | - | -
TGTGCCAGCACCAGGGGGCCGTACTTTGAGACAGATACGCAGTATTTT | CASTRGPYFETDTQYF | TRBJ2-3 | TRBV9 | - | TRBD1
TGTGCCAGCAGCCAATCTAGAAACACCGGGGAGCTGTTTTTT | CASSQSRNTGELFF | TRBJ2-2 | TRBV16 | - | -
TGTGCCAGCAGCTTGGCCTACGACCCTCAGCCCCAGCATTTT | CASSLAYDPQPQHF | TRBJ1-5 | TRBV5-5 | - | -
TGCGCCAGCAGCCAAGGCCAGGGCGGGGATACGCAGTATTTT | CASSQGQGGDTQYF | TRBJ2-3 | TRBV4-1 | - | -
TGTGCCAGCAGCCGACAGTTTCTATACGAGCAGTACTTC | CASSRQFLYEQYF | TRBJ2-7 | TRBV7-2 | - | -
TGTGCCAGCAGTGACTCGAACCAGCTCACCGGGGAGCTGTTTTTT | CASSDSNQLTGELFF | TRBJ2-2 | TRBV6-4 | - | -
TGTGCCAGCAGCGTACAGGGTGCGGGTGAGTGGAATGAGCAGTTCTTC | CASSVQGAGEWNEQFF | TRBJ2-1 | TRBV9 | - | -
TGTGCCAGCAGTGACATTCTAGCGGGGCCCCCCTACGAGCAGTACTTC | CASSDILAGPPYEQYF | TRBJ2-7 | TRBV6-4 | - | TRBD2
TGTGCCAGCAGCCTATACCAGACAGGGGCCAATGGAAAACTGTTTTTT | CASSLYQTGANGKLFF | TRBJ1-4 | TRBV2 | - | TRBD1
TGTGCCAGCAGCCCGATATCCCGCAGGGGGGGTTACGAGCAGTACTTC | CASSPISRRGGYEQYF | TRBJ2-7 | TRBV11-2 | many | -
TGTGCCAGCAGGTCTAGGCGCGAGGGCTCCTACGAGCAGTACTTC | CASRSRREGSYEQYF | TRBJ2-7 | TRBV27 | - | -
TGTGCCAGCAGGATTTACCCAGGATCCGAGCAGTACTTC | CASRIYPGSEQYF | TRBJ2-7 | TRBV6-5 | - | -
TGTGCCAGCTCACCACCGAGGGGAAGTCCCTCCTACGAGCAGTACTTC | CASSPPRGSPSYEQYF | TRBJ2-7 | TRBV18 | - | -